The entry that follows covers one T cell receptor (beta chain) sequence. Its cognate antigen has yet to be identified. No per-base quality is available; no much larger clone lies one base away. These data come from a study of control samples from healthy donors and cancer patients (dated by TCRdb to 2018 to 2020). The library was produced with the immunoSEQ multiplex PCR assay. TCRdb limited this immuneACCESS table to in-frame rearrangements with V and J called. A share of clones is missing; checked studies link under half to unresolved V genes, and the rest is unexplained. The sample table contains roughly 120,000 clones; only one count was recorded for 85% to 90% of them. The ten largest clones represent around 1.2% of the sample. From the germline V gene, CDR1 is SGHRS and CDR2 is YFSETQ. There are 16 amino acids in the CDR3, from cysteine to phenylalanine inclusive. Only CDR3 DNA is held: 48 bases, read in frame from base 1. After removal of 1 base from V and 2 bases from J, the junction retains 7 bases not matched to a gene.

This chain joins TRBV5-1 to TRBJ2-3; a stretch of 7 junction bases matches TRBD2. This receptor was obtained from a woman aged 45-65 years with colorectal cancer. Sequenced input: PBMCs. The CDR3 reads as follows: CASSLLGGRDTDTQYF. The bases are TGCGCCAGCAGCTTGCTCGGCGGGAGAGACACAGATACGCAGTATTTT.